These T cell receptor beta chains were read from a single sample in a study of blood T cells in healthy people across ages. TCRdb fed the 5' RACE reads into MiXCR, producing one record per CDR3 protein. The repertoire holds more than 700,000 distinct CDR3 sequences, with approximately 55% as singletons. Material for sequencing was blood. These receptors originate from a man older than 75 in good health. Both conserved end residues are part of each CDR3. The order of the fields is V gene, D gene, CDR3 protein. A D gene is named only where the DNA matches it firmly.

v_call: TRBV6-5
d_call: -
cdr3_aa: CASSYTGLNGGEQYF

v_call: TRBV5-1
d_call: -
cdr3_aa: CASSLSSPPTDTQYF

v_call: TRBV4-2
d_call: -
cdr3_aa: CASSPSGTTDTQYF

v_call: TRBV24-1
d_call: TRBD2
cdr3_aa: CATSDSSGRAGDFEQFF

v_call: TRBV27
d_call: -
cdr3_aa: CASSHRTLSSYNEQYF

v_call: TRBV7-2
d_call: -
cdr3_aa: CASSLKSKNTQYF

v_call: TRBV7-9
d_call: -
cdr3_aa: CASSSTQGGSRDAYF

v_call: TRBV3-1
d_call: -
cdr3_aa: CASSILTGELFF

v_call: TRBV9
d_call: TRBD2
cdr3_aa: CASSDSGWPNNEQFF

v_call: TRBV6-5
d_call: TRBD2
cdr3_aa: CASSPPGAGDKTQYF

v_call: TRBV5-1
d_call: -
cdr3_aa: CASSPQRVGETQYF

v_call: TRBV7-9
d_call: -
cdr3_aa: CASSHSGGDEQFF

v_call: TRBV12-3/TRBV12-4
d_call: TRBD1
cdr3_aa: CASSLQTGASYEQYF

v_call: TRBV2
d_call: TRBD2
cdr3_aa: CASSESGMSYNEQFF

v_call: TRBV14
d_call: -
cdr3_aa: CASSQVYPAPGDYEQYF

v_call: TRBV14
d_call: -
cdr3_aa: CASSVRLGQTGNEQYF

v_call: TRBV4-2
d_call: -
cdr3_aa: CASSPRGSGYNEQYF

v_call: TRBV7-8
d_call: TRBD1
cdr3_aa: CATSLTGQGRGSQETQYF

v_call: TRBV27
d_call: TRBD2
cdr3_aa: CASSEAGGYYNEQFF

v_call: TRBV13
d_call: -
cdr3_aa: CASSLGTAEQYF

v_call: TRBV20-1
d_call: TRBD1
cdr3_aa: CSAKTGKGADEQYF

v_call: TRBV20-1
d_call: -
cdr3_aa: CSEGGGTGQETQYF

v_call: TRBV5-1
d_call: -
cdr3_aa: CASSLPQGNSYNEQYF

v_call: TRBV11-3
d_call: TRBD2
cdr3_aa: CASSSLSSGRENEQFF

v_call: TRBV3-1
d_call: -
cdr3_aa: CAGSQAGPQPQHF